The 9 T cell receptor beta chains presented below share a single source sample, sequenced in a study of cytomegalovirus exposure and HLA in healthy donors. The PCR employed 60 Vbeta primers together with 13 Jbeta primers. Sequencing used immunoSEQ multiplex PCR; TCRdb keeps in-frame clones, though not all of them. The sample consists of around 100,000 clones, approximately 83% of them appearing once. Input material: PBMCs. The receptor source for this set is a woman in her late teens or twenties in good health and CMV-seronegative.

V and J are TRBV5-6 and TRBJ2-3; 7 nucleotides align to TRBD2. This CDR3 has 15 amino acids. Looked up from germline, CDR1 is SGHDT and CDR2 is YYEEEE. V was pared by 5 bases and J by 0 bases, with 6 bases of the junction left unmatched. The CDR3 loop reads CASRNLAASTDTQYF. The DNA for the CDR3 is TGTGCCAGCAGAAATCTAGCGGCTAGCACAGATACGCAGTATTTT.

V is TRBV11-2 and J is TRBJ1-5; D is perhaps TRBD1 (6 bases). The germline V and J ends were trimmed by 1 base and 7 bases, with 20 bases remaining between them. The CDR3 sequence is 17 residues long. CDR1 is SGHAT, CDR2 FQNNGV, per germline. CDR3 residues: CASSLVARASGVQPQHF. Here the CDR3 DNA reads TGTGCCAGCAGCTTAGTGGCCAGGGCCTCAGGGGTCCAGCCCCAGCATTTT.

The chain recombines TRBV7-9 with TRBJ1-2; TRBD1 is a possible D gene (6 bases). This CDR3 contains 12 residues. With 11 bases removed from V and 8 bases from J, the gap between germline ends came to 18 bases. Germline values: CDR1 SEHNR, CDR2 FQNEAQ (reference sequence). As DNA, the CDR3 is TGTGCCGGCGGGGGCGCGGGGTCAGGCTACACCTTC. It encodes CAGGGAGSGYTF.

V is TRBV15 and J is TRBJ2-1, with TRBD2 identical over 7 bases. The CDR3 is 15 residues long. Germline V lookup: CDR1 LNHNV, CDR2 YYDKDF (reference sequence). After removal of 1 base from V and 0 bases from J, the junction contained 0 bases not matched to a gene. The CDR3 reads CATSRGGSSYNEQFF. In DNA, the CDR3 is TGTGCCACCAGCAGAGGCGGGAGCTCCTACAATGAGCAGTTCTTC.

This CDR3 reads CASRRAHEAFF. CDR3 coding DNA: TGTGCCAGCAGGAGGGCCCATGAAGCTTTCTTT. The chain is built from TRBV6-5 and TRBJ1-1, with no clear D. CDR1 is MNHEY, CDR2 SVGAGI, per germline. Between the trimmed V and J ends, which lost 6 bases and 7 bases, there was a span of 9 bases. The length of the CDR3 is 11 residues.

V usage is TRBV6-5 and J usage is TRBJ2-3, with 10 bases matching TRBD1. The CDR3 contains 15 residues. J was trimmed by 4 bases and V by 2 bases; bases with no gene match: 3. Germline V lookup: CDR1 MNHEY, CDR2 SVGAGI. CDR3: CASSYDRGHADTQYF. Written as DNA, the CDR3 is TGTGCCAGCAGTTACGACAGGGGGCACGCAGATACGCAGTATTTT.

CDR3: CASSRWTSYYNEQFF. The CDR3 bases are TGTGCCAGCAGTCGATGGACTAGCTACTACAATGAGCAGTTCTTC. The V call is TRBV11-2, the J call TRBJ2-1; the match to TRBD2 covers 8 bases. CDR3 length: 15 amino acids. CDR1 and CDR2 (germline): SGHAT, FQNNGV. The V segment lost 6 bases and the J segment 3 bases; nucleotides outside the gene matches: 7.

This chain links TRBV25-1 with TRBJ2-5, with TRBD2 as a possible D gene (7 bases). This CDR3 is 15 amino acids long. Looked up from germline, CDR1 is MGHDK and CDR2 is SYGVNS. V lost 9 bases and J lost 5, with 22 bases in between. CDR3 amino acids: CASNSFGGRGETQYF. CDR3 nucleotides: TGTGCCAGTAATTCTTTCGGGGGGCGCGGGGAGACCCAGTACTTC.

The chain carries TRBV7-9 and TRBJ2-1; TRBD2 agrees at 7 bases. The J segment lost 0 bases and the V segment lost 5 bases, leaving 7 bases of the junction unmatched. This CDR3 spans 16 amino acids. CDR1 and CDR2 (germline): SEHNR, FQNEAQ (reference sequence). CDR3 coding DNA: TGTGCCAGCAGCCCCAGTCGGGGGGTCTCCTACAATGAGCAGTTCTTC. Protein sequence: CASSPSRGVSYNEQFF.